The clone carrying this TCR beta chain was recorded a few times. Antigen unknown. Profiling of TCR beta VDJ combinations and CDR3 sequences used genomic DNA as template. TCRdb reprocessed the reads via MiXCR and lists one record per CDR3 protein. The sample has under 350,000 distinct CDR3 sequences; under 60% are singletons. This CDR3 is built from 15 residues. The V end was cut by 4 bases, the J end by 1 base, with 13 bases between. Germline V gene data show CDR1 as LNHNV and CDR2 as YYDKDF (reference sequence). The data were taken from a study of CD8+CD57+ T cells in acquired aplastic anemia. Looking at the study overall: DNA recovered from sorted CD4+ and CD8+ cells had a mean of 3.2 ug.

An expansion of CD8+CD57+ cells by flow cytometry had been shown in patients chosen for sequencing. Study-wide results and limits: Twenty-nine was the count of CD8+ CDR3 sequences that patients shared with controls. Patients did not significantly differ from controls in CD8+ Simpson's diversity.

Sequenced input: sorted CD4+, CD8+, or CD8+CD57+ T cells (not recorded which) from PBMCs. The rearrangement joins TRBV15 to TRBJ2-5, with D maybe TRBD1 (6 bases). The clonotype originates from a human donor with aplastic anemia. The DNA for the CDR3 is TGTGCCACCAGCACCGCCCAGGGGATCCAAGAGACCCAGTACTTC. Protein sequence: CATSTAQGIQETQYF. Filled out from reference TRBV15 and TRBJ2-5, the complete variable domain reads DAMVIQNPRYQVTQFGKPVTLSCSQTLNHNVMYWYQQKSSQAPKLLFHYYDKDFNNEADTPDNFQSRRPNTSFCFLDIRSPGLGDTAMYLCATSTAQGIQETQYFGPGTRLLVL.